The T cell receptor beta chain under discussion was sequenced for a study of response to subunit inactivated influenza vaccine. This clonotype showed up just a few times. This CDR3 region has 15 residues. V was trimmed by 5 bases and J by 10 bases, leaving 18 bases between them. TCRdb recomputed calls from the RT-PCR reads with MiXCR, one row per CDR3 protein. The sample has 560,000 or so distinct CDR3 sequences, 7.6% seen once; the top ten hold over 10%. The gene calls are TRBV12-3 or TRBV12-4 and TRBJ1-6, with D possibly matching TRBD1 (5 bases). The sample was PBMCs from blood, taken around 25 months after vaccination. The clonotype originates from a man aged 50-75 years who received an inactivated influenza vaccine. The CDR3 reads CASSGGRAALSPLHF. CDR3 coding DNA: TGTGCCAGCAGTGGGGGACGGGCGGCACTATCACCCCTCCACTTT.